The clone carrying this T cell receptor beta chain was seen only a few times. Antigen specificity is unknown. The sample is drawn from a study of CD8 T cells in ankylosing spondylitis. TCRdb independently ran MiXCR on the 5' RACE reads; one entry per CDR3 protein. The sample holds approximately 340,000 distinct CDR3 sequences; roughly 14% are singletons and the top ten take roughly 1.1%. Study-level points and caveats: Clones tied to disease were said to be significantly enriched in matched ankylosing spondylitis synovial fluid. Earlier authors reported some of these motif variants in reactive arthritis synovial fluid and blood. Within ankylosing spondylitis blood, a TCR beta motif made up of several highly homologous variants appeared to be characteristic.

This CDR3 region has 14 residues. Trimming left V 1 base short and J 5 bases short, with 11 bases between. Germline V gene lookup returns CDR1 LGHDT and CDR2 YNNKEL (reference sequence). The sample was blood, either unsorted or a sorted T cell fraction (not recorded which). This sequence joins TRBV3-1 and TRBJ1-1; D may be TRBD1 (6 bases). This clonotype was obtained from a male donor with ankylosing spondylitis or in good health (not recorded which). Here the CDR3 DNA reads TGTGCCAGCAGCCAAGTAACAGGGAGGACTGAAGCTTTCTTT. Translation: CASSQVTGRTEAFF.